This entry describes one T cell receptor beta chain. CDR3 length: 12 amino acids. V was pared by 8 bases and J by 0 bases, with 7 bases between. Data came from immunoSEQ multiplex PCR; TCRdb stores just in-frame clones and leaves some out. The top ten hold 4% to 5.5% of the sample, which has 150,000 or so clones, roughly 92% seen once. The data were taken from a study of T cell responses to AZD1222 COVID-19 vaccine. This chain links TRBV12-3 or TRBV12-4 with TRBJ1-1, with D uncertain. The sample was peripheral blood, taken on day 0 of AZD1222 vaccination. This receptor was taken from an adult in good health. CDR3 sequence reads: CASSDMNTEAFF. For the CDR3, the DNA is TGTGCCAGCTCCGACATGAACACTGAAGCTTTCTTT.